This T cell receptor beta chain derives from a study of shared clonotypes between healthy human individuals. Sequencing was at deep level. Here immunoSEQ multiplex PCR was the method, and the copy in TCRdb shows in-frame clones only, minus some. The profile shows about 1.5 million clones, around 98% of them singletons. The junction had 12 bases not matched to a gene; V was cut back by 4 bases and J by 2 bases. This CDR3 is built from 18 residues. The germline gives CDR1 SGHKS, CDR2 YYEKEE (reference sequence). Into CD45RA+ naive and CD45RA-negative memory subsets, the CD4+ cells were split. The clonotype originates from a man aged 25 to 40 in good health. V gene TRBV5-5 combines with J gene TRBJ2-2, with 9 nucleotides matching TRBD2. Material for sequencing was naive CD4+ T cells sorted from blood. Subset noted: CD45RA+ positively selected. The CDR3 is CASSPSAAGGPNTGELFF. In DNA form, the CDR3 reads TGTGCCAGCAGCCCCTCCGCTGCGGGAGGGCCTAACACCGGGGAGCTGTTTTTT.